This is a list of T cell receptor beta chains from one sample in a study of shared clonotypes between healthy human individuals. TCRdb's table, derived via immunoSEQ multiplex PCR, lists solely in-frame clones and lacks some. The repertoire holds some 2.1 million clones, with approximately 94% as singletons. Source material: naive CD8+ T cells sorted from blood. These receptors were collected from a man in his late teens or twenties in good health. Both conserved end residues are part of each CDR3. Each record gives: clone size, D gene, V gene, J gene, CDR3 protein, CDR3 DNA. The D gene is left open where the match is weak. Not all rows give a size; the values are once, few, many and, for expanded clones, a class.

clone size: NA; D gene: NA; V gene: TRBV30; J gene: TRBJ2-7; CDR3 protein: CAWMRGSGYEQYF; CDR3 DNA: TGTGCCTGGATGAGGGGGAGCGGGTACGAGCAGTACTTC
clone size: NA; D gene: TRBD1; V gene: TRBV5-1; J gene: TRBJ2-7; CDR3 protein: CASSIAQGASYEQYF; CDR3 DNA: TGCGCCAGCAGCATCGCACAGGGGGCTTCTTACGAGCAGTACTTC
clone size: NA; D gene: NA; V gene: TRBV2; J gene: TRBJ2-4; CDR3 protein: CASSEAGSIAKNIQYF; CDR3 DNA: TGTGCCAGCAGTGAAGCTGGCAGTATAGCCAAAAACATTCAGTACTTC
clone size: NA; D gene: NA; V gene: TRBV10-2; J gene: TRBJ2-3; CDR3 protein: CASRRDSLADTQYF; CDR3 DNA: TGCGCCAGCAGGAGGGACTCCTTAGCAGATACGCAGTATTTT
clone size: NA; D gene: TRBD1; V gene: TRBV28; J gene: TRBJ1-5; CDR3 protein: CASSPPDRAKGSNQPQHF; CDR3 DNA: TGTGCCAGCAGTCCCCCGGACAGGGCAAAGGGGAGCAATCAGCCCCAGCATTTT
clone size: NA; D gene: TRBD1; V gene: TRBV5-6; J gene: TRBJ1-6; CDR3 protein: CASSSDLDRGRLDSPLHF; CDR3 DNA: TGTGCCAGCAGCTCCGATCTGGACAGGGGCCGGTTAGATTCACCCCTCCACTTT
clone size: NA; D gene: TRBD1; V gene: TRBV6-6; J gene: TRBJ2-7; CDR3 protein: CASSYFGQGSYEQYF; CDR3 DNA: TGTGCCAGCAGTTACTTCGGACAGGGATCCTACGAGCAGTACTTC
clone size: NA; D gene: NA; V gene: TRBV10-2; J gene: TRBJ1-1; CDR3 protein: CASSESSGATEAFF; CDR3 DNA: TGCGCCAGCAGTGAGTCTTCGGGGGCCACTGAAGCTTTCTTT
clone size: NA; D gene: TRBD1; V gene: TRBV6-1; J gene: TRBJ1-1; CDR3 protein: CASSEVRDRGNTEAFF; CDR3 DNA: TGTGCCAGCAGTGAAGTCCGGGACAGGGGGAACACTGAAGCTTTCTTT
clone size: once; D gene: TRBD2; V gene: TRBV9; J gene: TRBJ2-1; CDR3 protein: CASSLSGTSANEQFF; CDR3 DNA: TGTGCCAGCAGCCTTAGTGGGACTAGCGCCAATGAGCAGTTCTTC
clone size: NA; D gene: TRBD1; V gene: TRBV7-9; J gene: TRBJ2-4; CDR3 protein: CASIGQGAGNIQYF; CDR3 DNA: TGTGCCAGCATCGGACAGGGGGCGGGAAACATTCAGTACTTC
clone size: NA; D gene: NA; V gene: TRBV28; J gene: TRBJ1-4; CDR3 protein: CASTIDGNEKLFF; CDR3 DNA: TGTGCCAGCACCATTGACGGGAATGAAAAACTGTTTTTT
clone size: few; D gene: NA; V gene: TRBV7-9; J gene: TRBJ1-5; CDR3 protein: CASSLGGDNQPQHF; CDR3 DNA: TGTGCCAGCAGCTTAGGAGGGGACAATCAGCCCCAGCATTTT
clone size: NA; D gene: NA; V gene: TRBV5-6; J gene: TRBJ2-7; CDR3 protein: CASRFRTGLHEQYF; CDR3 DNA: TGTGCCAGCAGGTTCCGTACAGGGCTACACGAGCAGTACTTC
clone size: NA; D gene: NA; V gene: TRBV28; J gene: TRBJ2-5; CDR3 protein: CASSSSGETQYF; CDR3 DNA: TGTGCCAGCAGTTCATCAGGGGAGACCCAGTACTTC
clone size: NA; D gene: NA; V gene: TRBV13; J gene: TRBJ2-3; CDR3 protein: CASSLGAGPDTQYF; CDR3 DNA: TGTGCCAGCAGCTTAGGCGCTGGGCCAGATACGCAGTATTTT
clone size: NA; D gene: NA; V gene: TRBV4-1; J gene: TRBJ1-1; CDR3 protein: CASSRNENTEAFF; CDR3 DNA: TGCGCCAGCAGCCGGAACGAGAACACTGAAGCTTTCTTT
clone size: NA; D gene: NA; V gene: TRBV5-5; J gene: TRBJ1-2; CDR3 protein: CASSLDSPYGYTF; CDR3 DNA: TGTGCCAGCAGCTTGGACAGTCCCTATGGCTACACCTTC
clone size: NA; D gene: NA; V gene: TRBV19; J gene: TRBJ1-1; CDR3 protein: CASSAGLSTEAFF; CDR3 DNA: TGTGCCAGTTCTGCAGGGTTATCCACTGAAGCTTTCTTT
clone size: NA; D gene: NA; V gene: TRBV5-1; J gene: TRBJ1-2; CDR3 protein: CASNSDGVGYGYTF; CDR3 DNA: TGCGCCAGCAATTCGGATGGGGTGGGCTATGGCTACACCTTC
clone size: once; D gene: NA; V gene: TRBV6-1; J gene: TRBJ2-3; CDR3 protein: CASSDEPPWSTDTQYF; CDR3 DNA: TGTGCCAGCAGTGATGAGCCCCCTTGGAGCACAGATACGCAGTATTTT
clone size: NA; D gene: TRBD2; V gene: TRBV29-1; J gene: TRBJ2-3; CDR3 protein: CSVEDPLAGGVSDTQYF; CDR3 DNA: TGCAGCGTTGAAGATCCCCTAGCGGGGGGTGTCTCAGATACGCAGTATTTT
clone size: NA; D gene: NA; V gene: TRBV19; J gene: TRBJ2-3; CDR3 protein: CASSSTGAVTDTQYF; CDR3 DNA: TGTGCCAGTAGTAGCACCGGGGCTGTGACAGATACGCAGTATTTT
clone size: NA; D gene: TRBD1; V gene: TRBV5-1; J gene: TRBJ2-7; CDR3 protein: CASSSLQGAFDEQYF; CDR3 DNA: TGCGCCAGCAGCTCACTACAGGGGGCCTTTGACGAGCAGTACTTC
clone size: NA; D gene: NA; V gene: TRBV19; J gene: TRBJ2-2; CDR3 protein: CASSLRFANTGELFF; CDR3 DNA: TGTGCCAGTAGCCTCAGGTTCGCGAACACCGGGGAGCTGTTTTTT
clone size: NA; D gene: NA; V gene: TRBV6-5; J gene: TRBJ1-1; CDR3 protein: CASSYGGEKTEAFF; CDR3 DNA: TGTGCCAGCAGTTACGGGGGGGAGAAGACTGAAGCTTTCTTT
clone size: once; D gene: NA; V gene: TRBV6-1; J gene: TRBJ2-3; CDR3 protein: CASSERRTAWADTQYF; CDR3 DNA: TGTGCCAGCAGTGAAAGAAGGACAGCCTGGGCAGATACGCAGTATTTT
clone size: NA; D gene: NA; V gene: TRBV4-1; J gene: TRBJ2-3; CDR3 protein: CASSQESGLVANPTDTQYF; CDR3 DNA: TGCGCCAGCAGCCAAGAATCCGGGTTGGTAGCAAATCCCACAGATACGCAGTATTTT
clone size: once; D gene: NA; V gene: TRBV6-4; J gene: TRBJ1-1; CDR3 protein: CASRSDRLETEAFF; CDR3 DNA: TGTGCCAGCAGATCGGACAGATTGGAAACTGAAGCTTTCTTT
clone size: NA; D gene: TRBD1; V gene: TRBV4-3; J gene: TRBJ2-1; CDR3 protein: CASSQGTGTNNEQFF; CDR3 DNA: TGCGCCAGCAGCCAAGGGACAGGGACCAACAATGAGCAGTTCTTC
clone size: NA; D gene: NA; V gene: TRBV9; J gene: TRBJ2-3; CDR3 protein: CASSPEGGFTDTQYF; CDR3 DNA: TGTGCCAGCAGCCCCGAGGGGGGATTCACAGATACGCAGTATTTT
clone size: NA; D gene: TRBD2; V gene: TRBV6-1; J gene: TRBJ2-7; CDR3 protein: CASRGLGTLEQYF; CDR3 DNA: TGTGCCAGCAGAGGACTAGGCACCTTGGAGCAGTACTTC
clone size: NA; D gene: TRBD2; V gene: TRBV6-5; J gene: TRBJ2-1; CDR3 protein: CASSPVAGIINEQFF; CDR3 DNA: TGTGCCAGCAGTCCTGTAGCGGGGATCATCAATGAGCAGTTCTTC
clone size: NA; D gene: NA; V gene: TRBV29-1; J gene: TRBJ1-1; CDR3 protein: CSVVQNTEAFF; CDR3 DNA: TGCAGCGTGGTACAGAACACTGAAGCTTTCTTT
clone size: NA; D gene: NA; V gene: TRBV30; J gene: TRBJ1-2; CDR3 protein: CAWSVRDTGGYTF; CDR3 DNA: TGTGCCTGGAGTGTAAGAGACACGGGAGGCTACACCTTC
clone size: NA; D gene: TRBD2; V gene: TRBV11-2; J gene: TRBJ2-7; CDR3 protein: CASSLGGGYEQYF; CDR3 DNA: TGTGCCAGCAGCCTAGGCGGGGGGTACGAGCAGTACTTC
clone size: NA; D gene: TRBD2; V gene: TRBV5-1; J gene: TRBJ2-1; CDR3 protein: CASSLAGLAGEYNEQFF; CDR3 DNA: TGCGCCAGCAGCTTGGCGGGACTAGCGGGAGAGTACAATGAGCAGTTCTTC
clone size: NA; D gene: TRBD1; V gene: TRBV6-6; J gene: TRBJ2-1; CDR3 protein: CASSYRDRTYNEQFF; CDR3 DNA: TGTGCCAGCAGTTACCGGGACAGGACCTACAATGAGCAGTTCTTC
clone size: NA; D gene: NA; V gene: TRBV7-9; J gene: TRBJ2-5; CDR3 protein: CASSFLPGGEETQYF; CDR3 DNA: TGTGCCAGCAGCTTCCTTCCGGGGGGCGAGGAGACCCAGTACTTC
clone size: once; D gene: NA; V gene: TRBV19; J gene: TRBJ2-1; CDR3 protein: CASSLGPYNEQFF; CDR3 DNA: TGTGCCAGTAGTCTGGGGCCATACAATGAGCAGTTCTTC
clone size: NA; D gene: TRBD2; V gene: TRBV4-3; J gene: TRBJ2-3; CDR3 protein: CASSQDPSGWTDTQYF; CDR3 DNA: TGCGCCAGCAGCCAAGACCCTAGCGGGTGGACAGATACGCAGTATTTT
clone size: NA; D gene: NA; V gene: TRBV2; J gene: TRBJ2-1; CDR3 protein: CASNGLEQFF; CDR3 DNA: TGTGCCAGCAACGGGCTTGAGCAGTTCTTC
clone size: NA; D gene: NA; V gene: TRBV7-9; J gene: TRBJ2-3; CDR3 protein: CANSLRTSTDTQYF; CDR3 DNA: TGTGCCAACAGCTTACGGACTAGCACAGATACGCAGTATTTT
clone size: NA; D gene: NA; V gene: TRBV5-6; J gene: TRBJ2-5; CDR3 protein: CASSSPRLGPEWETQYF; CDR3 DNA: TGTGCCAGCAGCTCCCCTCGGCTGGGGCCAGAGTGGGAGACCCAGTACTTC
clone size: NA; D gene: TRBD2; V gene: TRBV2; J gene: TRBJ2-5; CDR3 protein: CASSELSGRQETQYF; CDR3 DNA: TGTGCCAGCAGTGAACTTAGCGGGAGACAAGAGACCCAGTACTTC
clone size: NA; D gene: NA; V gene: TRBV25-1; J gene: TRBJ1-1; CDR3 protein: CASSELPGRNTEAFF; CDR3 DNA: TGTGCCAGCAGTGAACTCCCCGGGCGGAACACTGAAGCTTTCTTT
clone size: NA; D gene: NA; V gene: TRBV9; J gene: TRBJ1-1; CDR3 protein: CASSPTGGASIEAFF; CDR3 DNA: TGTGCCAGCAGCCCCACGGGGGGGGCGTCTATTGAAGCTTTCTTT
clone size: NA; D gene: NA; V gene: TRBV23-1; J gene: TRBJ2-7; CDR3 protein: CASSQSKGLGRYEQYF; CDR3 DNA: TGCGCCAGCAGTCAATCGAAAGGTCTGGGCCGGTACGAGCAGTACTTC
clone size: NA; D gene: TRBD1; V gene: TRBV9; J gene: TRBJ1-2; CDR3 protein: CASSEQGAHGYTF; CDR3 DNA: TGTGCCAGCAGCGAACAGGGGGCGCATGGCTACACCTTC
clone size: NA; D gene: NA; V gene: TRBV29-1; J gene: TRBJ2-7; CDR3 protein: CSVEDRTDSYEQYF; CDR3 DNA: TGCAGCGTTGAAGATCGTACGGATTCCTACGAGCAGTACTTC
clone size: NA; D gene: NA; V gene: TRBV5-1; J gene: TRBJ1-1; CDR3 protein: CASSLGGNTEAFF; CDR3 DNA: TGCGCCAGCAGCTTGGGTGGGAACACTGAAGCTTTCTTT
clone size: NA; D gene: TRBD2; V gene: TRBV5-1; J gene: TRBJ2-3; CDR3 protein: CASRTSGYTDTQYF; CDR3 DNA: TGCGCCAGCAGAACTAGCGGGTATACAGATACGCAGTATTTT
clone size: NA; D gene: NA; V gene: TRBV4-1; J gene: TRBJ2-7; CDR3 protein: CASSRRYEGNSYEQYF; CDR3 DNA: TGCGCCAGCAGCCGGAGATATGAAGGGAATTCCTACGAGCAGTACTTC
clone size: NA; D gene: NA; V gene: TRBV7-8; J gene: TRBJ1-1; CDR3 protein: CASSLDHSLNTEAFF; CDR3 DNA: TGTGCCAGCAGCTTAGATCACAGCTTGAACACTGAAGCTTTCTTT
clone size: once; D gene: TRBD1; V gene: TRBV4-3; J gene: TRBJ1-6; CDR3 protein: CASSQGQGANSPLHF; CDR3 DNA: TGCGCCAGCAGCCAAGGACAGGGGGCGAATTCACCCCTCCACTTT